The rows below give T cell receptor beta chains drawn from one sample of a study of cytomegalovirus exposure and HLA in healthy donors. The method was immunoSEQ multiplex PCR; TCRdb's version includes in-frame clones alone and lacks a portion of them. The sample lists over 150,000 clones; over 70% were seen once. Sequencing input: PBMCs. All receptors come from a woman in her 30s in good health and CMV-seronegative. The CDR3 runs from the conserved cysteine through the conserved F or W. The D gene is left open where the match is weak. A row's size may be missing; if present it is once, few, many or a size class.

D,V,size,J,CDR3,DNA
.,TRBV4-1,.,TRBJ2-7,CASSGGVTYEQYF,TGCGCCAGCAGCGGAGGGGTTACGTACGAGCAGTACTTC
TRBD1,TRBV7-2,.,TRBJ2-7,CASTSTGGLEQYF,TGTGCCAGCACCTCGACAGGGGGTCTTGAGCAGTACTTC
.,TRBV27,.,TRBJ1-5,CASSLVADQPQHF,TGTGCCAGCAGTTTAGTAGCGGATCAGCCCCAGCATTTT
TRBD1,TRBV29-1,once,TRBJ1-3,CSTEGQGGTIYF,TGCAGCACCGAAGGGCAGGGGGGCACCATATATTTT
TRBD1,TRBV28,few,TRBJ2-7,CASSIPRTGTYEQYF,TGTGCCAGCAGTATACCCCGGACAGGGACCTACGAGCAGTACTTC
.,TRBV27,few,TRBJ2-7,CASSLGLSYEQYF,TGTGCCAGCAGTTTGGGACTCTCCTACGAGCAGTACTTC
TRBD2,TRBV5-6,.,TRBJ2-3,CASSSIRGVDTQYF,TGTGCCAGCAGCTCGATACGGGGGGTAGATACGCAGTATTTT
.,TRBV7-6,once,TRBJ2-1,CASSLQGHPYNEQFF,TGTGCCAGCAGCTTACAGGGGCACCCCTACAATGAGCAGTTCTTC
TRBD2,TRBV5-6,once,TRBJ2-1,CASSRGTGGNEQFF,TGTGCCAGCTCCCGGGGGACGGGAGGGAATGAGCAGTTCTTC
TRBD1,TRBV7-9,once,TRBJ2-5,CASSLSPDRDQETQYF,TGTGCCAGCAGCTTATCCCCCGACAGGGATCAAGAGACCCAGTACTTC
.,TRBV9,.,TRBJ2-5,CASSVAAGRETQYF,TGTGCCAGCAGCGTAGCTGCCGGGAGAGAGACCCAGTACTTC
.,TRBV6-5,.,TRBJ1-3,CASEPDRFSGNTIYF,TGTGCCAGCGAACCCGACAGGTTCTCTGGAAACACCATATATTTT
TRBD1,TRBV7-9,.,TRBJ2-7,CSSSSRDRVYEQYF,TGTTCCAGCAGCTCCCGGGACAGAGTCTACGAGCAGTACTTC
.,TRBV2,.,TRBJ2-1,CASSPRRIKRAQFF,TGTGCCAGCAGCCCTAGGCGAATAAAGAGGGCTCAGTTCTTC
TRBD1,TRBV9,.,TRBJ2-1,CASSVGTGTAYNEQFF,TGTGCCAGCAGCGTGGGTACCGGGACAGCCTACAATGAGCAGTTCTTC
TRBD1,TRBV6-5,once,TRBJ1-6,CASRRTGPNSPLHF,TGTGCCAGCAGAAGGACAGGGCCAAATTCACCCCTCCACTTT
TRBD2,TRBV28,.,TRBJ2-3,CASSPQGPTSGSTDTQYF,TGTGCCAGCAGTCCCCAGGGCCCGACTAGCGGTAGCACAGATACGCAGTATTTT
.,TRBV15,.,TRBJ2-1,CATSRDSLAGEQFF,TGTGCCACCAGCAGAGATAGCCTAGCCGGTGAGCAGTTCTTC
.,TRBV28,.,TRBJ2-5,CASSLGVDGRGETQYF,TGTGCCAGCAGTTTGGGTGTGGATGGACGGGGAGAGACCCAGTACTTC
TRBD1,TRBV11-2,once,TRBJ2-6,CASSWSGGASGANGLTF,TGTGCCAGCAGCTGGTCAGGGGGCGCCTCTGGGGCCAACGGCCTGACTTTC
TRBD2,TRBV6-5,.,TRBJ2-1,CASSLGLPKYNEQFF,TGTGCCAGCAGTTTGGGACTACCCAAATACAATGAGCAGTTCTTC
TRBD1,TRBV5-6,.,TRBJ2-7,CASSERQGTYEQYF,TGTGCCAGCAGCGAGAGACAGGGGACCTACGAGCAGTACTTC
TRBD1,TRBV5-4,.,TRBJ2-2,CASSDRDGQTGELFF,TGTGCCAGCAGTGACAGGGACGGCCAGACCGGGGAGCTGTTTTTT
.,TRBV19,.,TRBJ2-3,CASSIGGGTDTQYF,TGTGCCAGTAGTATCGGCGGTGGCACAGATACGCAGTATTTT
TRBD1,TRBV9,once,TRBJ2-7,CASSVEGTGGNEQYF,TGTGCCAGCAGCGTAGAGGGGACAGGGGGCAATGAGCAGTACTTC
TRBD2,TRBV19,.,TRBJ2-3,CASSPSGGTDTQYF,TGTGCCAGTAGTCCTAGCGGGGGGACAGATACGCAGTATTTT
TRBD1,TRBV7-9,.,TRBJ2-7,CAIPRGQGGEQYF,TGTGCCATCCCCCGGGGACAGGGCGGGGAGCAGTACTTC
TRBD1,TRBV10-1,.,TRBJ1-2,CASPAAGQVSLNYGYTF,TGCGCCAGCCCTGCTGCCGGACAGGTTTCGCTCAACTATGGCTACACCTTC
.,TRBV27,.,TRBJ2-7,CASSNRDNYEQYF,TGTGCCAGCAGCAACCGGGACAACTACGAGCAGTACTTC
TRBD2,TRBV9,.,TRBJ2-3,CASQGGAVDTQYF,TGTGCCAGCCAGGGAGGGGCGGTAGATACGCAGTATTTT
TRBD1,TRBV28,.,TRBJ2-1,CASSEHDRAYEQFF,TGTGCCAGCAGTGAACACGACAGGGCATATGAGCAGTTCTTC
TRBD1,TRBV11-1,.,TRBJ2-2,CASSLRAGGSTGELFF,TGTGCCAGCAGCTTAAGGGCAGGGGGCTCCACCGGGGAGCTGTTTTTT
.,TRBV5-1,.,TRBJ2-7,CASRGGPREQYF,TGCGCCAGCCGAGGCGGGCCTCGCGAGCAGTACTTC
TRBD2,TRBV28,.,TRBJ2-1,CASSLPLLAGGPYEQFF,TGTGCCAGCAGTTTACCCTTACTAGCGGGAGGGCCGTATGAGCAGTTCTTC
TRBD2,TRBV13,.,TRBJ2-5,CASSLGRGRRQYF,TGTGCCAGCAGCTTAGGGCGGGGGAGACGCCAGTACTTC
.,TRBV6-5,.,TRBJ2-3,CASSYISASRGDTQYF,TGTGCCAGCAGTTATATTAGCGCCTCCCGGGGAGATACGCAGTATTTT
TRBD1,TRBV27,.,TRBJ2-7,CASSPPDRDEQYF,TGTGCCAGCAGTCCGCCGGACAGGGACGAGCAGTACTTC
.,TRBV4-3,.,TRBJ2-5,CASSQAAGAGETQYF,TGCGCCAGCAGCCAAGCAGCAGGGGCGGGAGAGACCCAGTACTTC
TRBD1,TRBV4-3,.,TRBJ2-2,CASSQDGTGTGELFF,TGCGCCAGCAGCCAAGATGGGACAGGGACCGGGGAGCTGTTTTTT
TRBD1,TRBV29-1,.,TRBJ1-1,CSYRGDITEAFF,TGCAGCTACAGGGGGGACATCACTGAAGCTTTCTTT
.,TRBV4-3,.,TRBJ2-3,CASSQEATDTQYF,TGCGCCAGCAGCCAAGAGGCCACAGATACGCAGTATTTT
TRBD1,TRBV4-3,few,TRBJ1-6,CASSPSYRQGIWFSYNSPLHF,TGCGCCAGCAGCCCAAGCTACCGACAGGGGATTTGGTTTTCCTATAATTCACCCCTCCACTTT
TRBD1,TRBV18,once,TRBJ1-2,CASSSTGEHGYTF,TGTGCCAGCTCATCAACAGGGGAACATGGCTACACCTTC
.,TRBV5-5,.,TRBJ2-7,CASSDIPAGVQEQYF,TGTGCCAGCAGCGATATACCAGCCGGGGTCCAGGAGCAGTACTTC
TRBD2,TRBV14,.,TRBJ2-5,CASSQNVAGETQYF,TGTGCCAGCAGCCAAAACGTAGCGGGGGAGACCCAGTACTTC
TRBD1,TRBV19,.,TRBJ2-3,CASSNDRVTDTQYF,TGTGCCAGTAGCAATGACAGGGTCACAGATACGCAGTATTTT